The clone carrying this TCR beta chain appeared a single time. Other DNA sequences from this sample encode an identical CDR3 as well. The CDR3 is made up of 17 amino acids. Germline assignment: CDR1 LNHDA and CDR2 SQIVND (reference sequence). J gave up 9 bases and V 8 bases, and 21 bases lay outside the gene matches. The data were obtained in a study of blood T cell repertoires in COVID-19. Repertoires were generated with immunoSEQ multiplex PCR, while TCRdb's copy carries only in-frame clones and drops some. Found here are more than 65,000 clones, around nine tenths of them singletons; the top ten hold roughly 5%.

The sequence was collected from a woman older than 75 with active or convalescent COVID-19. The chain uses TRBV19 and TRBJ2-1; 8 nucleotides align to TRBD1. The sample consisted of peripheral blood. As DNA, the CDR3 is TGTGCCAGTTGTACGGGGGCGGGGAGGACAGGGCGGGGTGAGCAGTTCTTC. Translating it yields CASCTGAGRTGRGEQFF.